This is a list of T cell receptor beta chains from one sample in a study of T cell changes during pregnancy in multiple sclerosis. TCRdb's copy holds only in-frame clones and misses some; the assay was immunoSEQ multiplex PCR. This sample has 95,000 to 150,000 clones, with 80% to 95% found just once. This specimen consisted of peripheral blood, obtained before pregnancy. The receptors here all came from a female donor with multiple sclerosis, enrolled in a pregnancy study. Each CDR3 is given with its conserved first and last residue. D genes are given only for firm matches. A clone size is listed for some rows: how often the clone was seen (once, few, many), or a class if it is expanded.

d_call: .
clone_size: few
j_call: TRBJ2-7
v_call: TRBV19
cdr3_aa: CASSIRTGNEQYF
cdr3_nt: TGTGCCAGTAGTATAAGAACGGGGAACGAGCAGTACTTC

d_call: TRBD1
clone_size: .
j_call: TRBJ1-5
v_call: TRBV28
cdr3_aa: CASSFDRARPQHF
cdr3_nt: TGTGCCAGCAGTTTCGACAGGGCCCGGCCCCAGCATTTT

d_call: .
clone_size: .
j_call: TRBJ2-6
v_call: TRBV5-1
cdr3_aa: CASGQRSLSGANVLTF
cdr3_nt: TGCGCCAGCGGACAGAGATCACTCTCTGGGGCCAACGTCCTGACTTTC

d_call: .
clone_size: .
j_call: TRBJ2-2
v_call: TRBV5-1
cdr3_aa: CASSLQRTNTGELFF
cdr3_nt: TGCGCCAGCAGCTTACAAAGGACAAACACCGGGGAGCTGTTTTTT

d_call: .
clone_size: .
j_call: TRBJ2-7
v_call: TRBV7-3
cdr3_aa: CASSPDSSYEQYF
cdr3_nt: TGTGCCAGCAGCCCGGACAGTTCCTACGAGCAGTACTTC

d_call: TRBD2
clone_size: .
j_call: TRBJ2-7
v_call: TRBV5-4
cdr3_aa: CASSPPPSGGLYEQYF
cdr3_nt: TGTGCCAGCAGCCCCCCCCCTAGCGGGGGACTCTACGAGCAGTACTTC

d_call: TRBD1
clone_size: .
j_call: TRBJ2-1
v_call: TRBV5-1
cdr3_aa: CASSKSRDRGLSTYNEQFF
cdr3_nt: TGCGCCAGCAGTAAAAGCCGGGACAGGGGGCTAAGTACCTACAATGAGCAGTTCTTC

d_call: .
clone_size: .
j_call: TRBJ1-1
v_call: TRBV7-9
cdr3_aa: CASSAEGVLNTEAFF
cdr3_nt: TGTGCCAGCAGCGCAGAGGGGGTGTTGAACACTGAAGCTTTCTTT

d_call: .
clone_size: .
j_call: TRBJ1-4
v_call: TRBV14
cdr3_aa: CASSQPGTSKLFF
cdr3_nt: TGTGCCAGCAGCCAACCCGGGACATCTAAACTGTTTTTT

d_call: .
clone_size: few
j_call: TRBJ2-1
v_call: TRBV7-2
cdr3_aa: CASSLRWRDEQFF
cdr3_nt: TGTGCCAGCAGCCTCAGGTGGCGGGATGAGCAGTTCTTC

d_call: TRBD2
clone_size: .
j_call: TRBJ2-2
v_call: TRBV5-6
cdr3_aa: CASSLLAGGTGELFF
cdr3_nt: TGTGCCAGCAGCTTGCTAGCGGGAGGCACCGGGGAGCTGTTTTTT

d_call: .
clone_size: once
j_call: TRBJ1-1
v_call: TRBV29-1
cdr3_aa: CREQVSNTEAFF
cdr3_nt: TGCAGGGAACAGGTCTCGAACACTGAAGCTTTCTTT

d_call: TRBD1
clone_size: .
j_call: TRBJ1-4
v_call: TRBV5-1
cdr3_aa: CASSLGELSTGQGRREKLFF
cdr3_nt: TGCGCCAGCAGCTTGGGTGAGTTGTCGACAGGGCAGGGACGAAGAGAAAAACTGTTTTTT

d_call: TRBD1
clone_size: .
j_call: TRBJ1-2
v_call: TRBV27
cdr3_aa: CASSPYAGGAAGYTF
cdr3_nt: TGTGCCAGCAGTCCCTACGCAGGGGGCGCCGCTGGCTACACCTTC

d_call: TRBD1
clone_size: .
j_call: TRBJ1-4
v_call: TRBV9
cdr3_aa: CASSPTGVGEKLFF
cdr3_nt: TGTGCCAGCAGTCCAACAGGGGTAGGGGAAAAACTGTTTTTT

d_call: .
clone_size: .
j_call: TRBJ2-7
v_call: TRBV6-6
cdr3_aa: CASSPREFGSSYEQYF
cdr3_nt: TGTGCCAGCAGTCCCCGGGAATTTGGGAGCTCCTACGAGCAGTACTTC

d_call: TRBD2
clone_size: .
j_call: TRBJ2-7
v_call: TRBV10-3
cdr3_aa: CAISEERGSEQYF
cdr3_nt: TGTGCCATCAGTGAGGAGCGGGGCTCCGAGCAGTACTTC

d_call: TRBD1
clone_size: .
j_call: TRBJ1-1
v_call: TRBV6-5
cdr3_aa: CASSQGVGTEAFF
cdr3_nt: TGTGCCAGTTCACAGGGGGTTGGGACTGAAGCTTTCTTT

d_call: .
clone_size: .
j_call: TRBJ1-1
v_call: TRBV5-1
cdr3_aa: CASSPDTLNTEAFF
cdr3_nt: TGCGCCAGCAGCCCGGACACCCTGAACACTGAAGCTTTCTTT

d_call: .
clone_size: .
j_call: TRBJ1-2
v_call: TRBV6-1
cdr3_aa: CASRSIYGYTF
cdr3_nt: TGTGCCAGCAGATCTATCTATGGCTACACCTTC

d_call: .
clone_size: .
j_call: TRBJ2-7
v_call: TRBV27
cdr3_aa: CASSVAAVPYEQYF
cdr3_nt: TGTGCCAGCAGTGTAGCAGCCGTACCCTACGAGCAGTACTTC

d_call: .
clone_size: .
j_call: TRBJ2-7
v_call: TRBV27
cdr3_aa: CASRRGTPYEQYF
cdr3_nt: TGTGCCAGCAGGAGGGGGACACCCTACGAGCAGTACTTC

d_call: TRBD2
clone_size: .
j_call: TRBJ2-5
v_call: TRBV28
cdr3_aa: CASRPGGLAGEETQYF
cdr3_nt: TGTGCCAGCCGACCGGGGGGCTTAGCGGGAGAAGAGACCCAGTACTTC

d_call: .
clone_size: .
j_call: TRBJ1-1
v_call: TRBV13
cdr3_aa: CASSAVPVTGEAFF
cdr3_nt: TGTGCCAGCAGCGCAGTGCCCGTTACGGGTGAAGCTTTCTTT